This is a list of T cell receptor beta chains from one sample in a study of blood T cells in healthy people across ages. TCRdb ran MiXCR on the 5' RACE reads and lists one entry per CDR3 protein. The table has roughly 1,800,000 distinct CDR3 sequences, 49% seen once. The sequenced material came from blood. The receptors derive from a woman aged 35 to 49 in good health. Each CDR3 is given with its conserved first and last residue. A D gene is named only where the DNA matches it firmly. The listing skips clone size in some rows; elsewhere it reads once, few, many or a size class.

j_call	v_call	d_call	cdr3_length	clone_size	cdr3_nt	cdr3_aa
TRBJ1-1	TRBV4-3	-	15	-	TGCGCCAGCAGCCCGCACGGGGGAATCGGCACTGAAGCTTTCTTT	CASSPHGGIGTEAFF
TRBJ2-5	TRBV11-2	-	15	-	TGTGCCAGCAGCTTAGTGACGGGCCCGGCGGAGACCCAGTACTTC	CASSLVTGPAETQYF
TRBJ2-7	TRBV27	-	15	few	TGTGCCAGCAGTTTATCCCCTTCCCCCTCCTACGAGCAGTACTTC	CASSLSPSPSYEQYF
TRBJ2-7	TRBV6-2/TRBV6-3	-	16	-	TGTGCCAGCAGCCCCGACCTGCCCCGCCCTCAGGATGAGCAGTACTTC	CASSPDLPRPQDEQYF
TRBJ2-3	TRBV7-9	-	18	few	TGTGCCAGCAGCTTAGGGCAGGGGGGCCCCGGACACACAGATACGCAGTATTTT	CASSLGQGGPGHTDTQYF
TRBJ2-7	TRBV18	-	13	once	TGTGCCAGCCAAGGTAAGGGGATCAACGAGCAGTACTTC	CASQGKGINEQYF
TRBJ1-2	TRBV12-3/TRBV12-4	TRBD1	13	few	TGTGCCAGCAGCCCTGGGGACAGTCGCGGCTACACCTTC	CASSPGDSRGYTF
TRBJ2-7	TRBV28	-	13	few	TGTGCCAGCAGGTGGGGTGGGGCCTCTGAGCAGTACTTC	CASRWGGASEQYF
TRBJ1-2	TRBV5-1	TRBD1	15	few	TGCGCCAGCAGCTCTGAGGGGGCGACCAACTATGGCTACACCTTC	CASSSEGATNYGYTF
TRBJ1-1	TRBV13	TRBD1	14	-	TGTGCCAGCATCCCGACAGGGGAGAACACTGAAGCTTTCTTT	CASIPTGENTEAFF
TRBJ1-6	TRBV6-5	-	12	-	TGTGCCAGTTACAGGAGGAATTCACCCCTCCACTTT	CASYRRNSPLHF
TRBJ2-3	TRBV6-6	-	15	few	TGTGCCAGCAGCCTCCTAGCGCTAAGCACAGATACGCAGTATTTT	CASSLLALSTDTQYF
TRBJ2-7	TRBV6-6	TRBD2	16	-	TGTGCCAGCAGTTATCCGCCGGGACTAGGTCGGGGTGAGCAGTACTTC	CASSYPPGLGRGEQYF
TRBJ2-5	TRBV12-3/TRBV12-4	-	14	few	TGTGCCAGCAGTTTATCCGGGTACGAAGAGACCCAGTACTTC	CASSLSGYEETQYF
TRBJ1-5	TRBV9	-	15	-	TGTGCCAGCAGCGCCGCCTGGGGAAACAATCAGCCCCAGCATTTT	CASSAAWGNNQPQHF
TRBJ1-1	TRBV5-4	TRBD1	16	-	TGTGCCAGCAGCGCCCGACAGGGACGGCTGAACACTGAAGCTTTCTTT	CASSARQGRLNTEAFF
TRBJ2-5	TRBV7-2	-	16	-	TGTGCCAGCAGCTCCTCATTTGGGGGGGGCGGGGAGACCCAGTACTTC	CASSSSFGGGGETQYF
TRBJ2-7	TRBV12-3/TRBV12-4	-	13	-	TGTGCCAGCAGACGCCAATCCTATAATGAGCAGTACTTC	CASRRQSYNEQYF
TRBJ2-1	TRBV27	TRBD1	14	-	TGTGCCAGCAAGCGTATAGACAGGGGGAATGAGCAGTTCTTC	CASKRIDRGNEQFF
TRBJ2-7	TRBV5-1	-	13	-	TGCGCCAGCGCGGGATTGATATACAATGAGCAGTACTTC	CASAGLIYNEQYF
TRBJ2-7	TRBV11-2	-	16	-	TGTGCCAGCAGCTCCGGAAGGGGCGCGTTTGGGGACGAGCAGTACTTC	CASSSGRGAFGDEQYF
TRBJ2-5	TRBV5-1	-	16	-	TGCGCCAGCAGCCCCTCGTTGACAGCCTATCAAGAGACCCAGTACTTC	CASSPSLTAYQETQYF
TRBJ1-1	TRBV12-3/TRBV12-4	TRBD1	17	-	TGTGCCAGCAGTTTGGGACAGGGTCTAGATAGGAACACTGAAGCTTTCTTT	CASSLGQGLDRNTEAFF
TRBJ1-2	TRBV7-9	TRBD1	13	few	TGTGCCAGCAGCTACCAGGGGGCGGATGGCTACACCTTC	CASSYQGADGYTF
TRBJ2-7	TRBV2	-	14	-	TGTGCCAGCAGTGAACTCCAGGGGCCCCACGAGCAGTACTTC	CASSELQGPHEQYF
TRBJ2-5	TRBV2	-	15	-	TGTGCCAGCAGTGAAGTAGGTAGCCCTCAAGAGACCCAGTACTTC	CASSEVGSPQETQYF
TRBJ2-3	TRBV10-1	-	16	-	TGCGCCAGCAGTGCGGACAGTCCGCTTAGCACAGATACGCAGTATTTT	CASSADSPLSTDTQYF
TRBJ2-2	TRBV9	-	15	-	TGTGCCAGCAGCGTACACAGGACTGCCACCGGGGAGCTGTTTTTT	CASSVHRTATGELFF
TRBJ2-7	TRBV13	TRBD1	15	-	TGTGCCAGCACGTCAGGGGGCAGGTTAGACTACGAGCAGTACTTC	CASTSGGRLDYEQYF
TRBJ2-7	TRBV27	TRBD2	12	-	TGTGCCAGCAGAGCGGGGGGCTACGAGCAGTACTTC	CASRAGGYEQYF
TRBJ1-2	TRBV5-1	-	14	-	TGCGCCAGCAGCTTGCAGCCCCAGGGTCGCGGCTACACCTTC	CASSLQPQGRGYTF
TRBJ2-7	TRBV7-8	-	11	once	TGTGCCAGCAGCCCCGAGGCCGAGCAGTACTTC	CASSPEAEQYF